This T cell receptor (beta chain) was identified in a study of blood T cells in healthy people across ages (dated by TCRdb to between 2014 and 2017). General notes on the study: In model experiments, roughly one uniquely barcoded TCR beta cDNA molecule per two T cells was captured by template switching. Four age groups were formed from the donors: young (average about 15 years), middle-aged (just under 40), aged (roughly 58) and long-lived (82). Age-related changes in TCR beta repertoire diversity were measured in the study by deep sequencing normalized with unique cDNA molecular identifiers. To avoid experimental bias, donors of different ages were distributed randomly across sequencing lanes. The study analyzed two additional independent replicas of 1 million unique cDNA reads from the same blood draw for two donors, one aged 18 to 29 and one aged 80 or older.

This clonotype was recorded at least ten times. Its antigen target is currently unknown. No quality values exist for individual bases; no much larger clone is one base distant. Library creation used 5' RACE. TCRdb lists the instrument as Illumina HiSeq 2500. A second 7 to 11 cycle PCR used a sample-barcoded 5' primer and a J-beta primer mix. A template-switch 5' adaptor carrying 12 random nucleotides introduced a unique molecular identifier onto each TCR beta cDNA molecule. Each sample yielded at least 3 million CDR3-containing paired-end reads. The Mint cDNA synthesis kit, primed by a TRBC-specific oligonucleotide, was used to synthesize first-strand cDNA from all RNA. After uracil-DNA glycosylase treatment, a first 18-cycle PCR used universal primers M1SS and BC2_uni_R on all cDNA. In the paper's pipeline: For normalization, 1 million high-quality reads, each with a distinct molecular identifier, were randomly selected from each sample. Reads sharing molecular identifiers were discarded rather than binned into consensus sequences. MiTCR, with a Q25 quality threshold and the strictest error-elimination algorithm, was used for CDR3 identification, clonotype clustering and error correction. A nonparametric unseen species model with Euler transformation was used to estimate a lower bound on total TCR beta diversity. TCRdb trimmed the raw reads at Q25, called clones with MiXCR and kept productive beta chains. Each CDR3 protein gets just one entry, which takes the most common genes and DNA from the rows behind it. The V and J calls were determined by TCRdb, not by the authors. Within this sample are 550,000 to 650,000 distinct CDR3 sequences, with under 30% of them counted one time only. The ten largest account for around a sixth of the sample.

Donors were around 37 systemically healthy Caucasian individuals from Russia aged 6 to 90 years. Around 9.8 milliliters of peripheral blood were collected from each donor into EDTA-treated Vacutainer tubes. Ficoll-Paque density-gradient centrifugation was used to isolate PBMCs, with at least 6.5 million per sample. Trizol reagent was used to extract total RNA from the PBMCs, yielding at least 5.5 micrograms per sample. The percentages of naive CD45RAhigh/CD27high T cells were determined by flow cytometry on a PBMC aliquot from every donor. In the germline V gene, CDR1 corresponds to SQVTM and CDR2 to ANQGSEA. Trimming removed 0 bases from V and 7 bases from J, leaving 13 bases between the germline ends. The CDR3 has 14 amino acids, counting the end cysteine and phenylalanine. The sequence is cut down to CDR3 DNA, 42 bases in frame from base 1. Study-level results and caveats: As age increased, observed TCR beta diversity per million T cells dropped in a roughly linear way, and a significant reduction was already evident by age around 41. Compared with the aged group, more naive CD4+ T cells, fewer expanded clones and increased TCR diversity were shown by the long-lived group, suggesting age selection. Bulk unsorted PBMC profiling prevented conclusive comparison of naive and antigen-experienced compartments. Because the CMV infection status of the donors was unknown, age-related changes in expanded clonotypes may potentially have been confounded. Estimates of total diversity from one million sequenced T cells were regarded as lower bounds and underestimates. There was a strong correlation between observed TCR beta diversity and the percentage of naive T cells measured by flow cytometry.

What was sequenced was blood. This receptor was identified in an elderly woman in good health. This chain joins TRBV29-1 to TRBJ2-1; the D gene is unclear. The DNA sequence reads TGCAGCGTTGAAGATCTGGACCTACCGAATGAGCAGTTCTTC. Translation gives CSVEDLDLPNEQFF.